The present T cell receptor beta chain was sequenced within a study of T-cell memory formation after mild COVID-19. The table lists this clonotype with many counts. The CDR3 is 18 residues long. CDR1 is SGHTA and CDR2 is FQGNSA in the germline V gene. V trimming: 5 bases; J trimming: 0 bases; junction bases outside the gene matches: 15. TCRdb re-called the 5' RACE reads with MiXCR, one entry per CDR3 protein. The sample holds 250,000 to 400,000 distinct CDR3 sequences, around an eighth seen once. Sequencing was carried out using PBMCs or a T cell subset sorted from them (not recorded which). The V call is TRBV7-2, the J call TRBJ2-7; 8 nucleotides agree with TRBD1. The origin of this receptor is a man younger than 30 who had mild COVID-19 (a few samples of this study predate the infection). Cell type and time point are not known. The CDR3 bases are TGTGCCAGCAGCCATCCTTTCCCTCAGGGGGCTAGCTCCTACGAGCAGTACTTC. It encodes CASSHPFPQGASSYEQYF.